This T cell receptor (beta chain) was sequenced for a study of T cells in Graves' hyperthyroidism and ophthalmopathy. The study, taken as a whole, reports: The majority of expanded thyroid clonotypes above 0.001 also appeared in blood. Before onset, ophthalmopathy was predicted by the model a median approximately 6.6 months earlier. Patients with ophthalmopathy were separated from those with stable hyperthyroidism by a 13 V-J model.

The diagnoses drew upon clinical symptoms, serum thyroxine and TRAb, thyroid ultrasound and orbital computed tomography. In this sample, this clonotype turned up many times. Its target is not known. Germline V lookup: CDR1 MNHEY, CDR2 SVGAGI. The CDR3 length is 12 residues. The V gene end was trimmed by 4 bases and the J gene end by 7 bases; junction bases not matched to a gene: 2. TCR beta CDR3 region amplification was performed from RNA transcripts. HTBI primers were employed in a first-round RT-PCR of the TCR CDR3. TCRdb re-derived calls from the multiplex PCR reads in MiXCR, one entry per CDR3 protein. Of a few hundred thousand distinct CDR3 sequences listed, less than 25% were seen once; the top ten hold about a quarter.

This clonotype was sampled from a man younger than 35 with Graves' hyperthyroidism. Sequencing was done on a sample of blood. The chain combines TRBV6-5 with TRBJ2-7; 9 bases are a match to TRBD1. The CDR3 DNA reads as TGTGCCAGCAGTTTGGACAGGGGAGAGCAGTACTTC. This translates into CASSLDRGEQYF.